The following is a TCR beta chain sequence with its context. The V gene lost 8 bases and the J gene lost 3 bases, with 5 bases spanning the gap. This CDR3 has 10 amino acids. Per germline, CDR1 MNHNY and CDR2 SVGAGI (reference sequence). This entry comes from a study of shared T cell receptors in the human thymus. TCRdb's copy holds only in-frame clones and misses some; the assay was immunoSEQ multiplex PCR. The data show some 720,000 clones, roughly 90% seen once. The sample was also linked to a second study, of human thymus T cells.

The chain employs TRBV6-6 and TRBJ2-7, with D unresolved. The clonotype was recovered from a boy under two years old with a congenital heart defect. Specimen: thymocytes. The CDR3 loop reads CASSCYEQYF. The CDR3 DNA reads as TGTGCCAGCTCCTGCTACGAGCAGTACTTC.